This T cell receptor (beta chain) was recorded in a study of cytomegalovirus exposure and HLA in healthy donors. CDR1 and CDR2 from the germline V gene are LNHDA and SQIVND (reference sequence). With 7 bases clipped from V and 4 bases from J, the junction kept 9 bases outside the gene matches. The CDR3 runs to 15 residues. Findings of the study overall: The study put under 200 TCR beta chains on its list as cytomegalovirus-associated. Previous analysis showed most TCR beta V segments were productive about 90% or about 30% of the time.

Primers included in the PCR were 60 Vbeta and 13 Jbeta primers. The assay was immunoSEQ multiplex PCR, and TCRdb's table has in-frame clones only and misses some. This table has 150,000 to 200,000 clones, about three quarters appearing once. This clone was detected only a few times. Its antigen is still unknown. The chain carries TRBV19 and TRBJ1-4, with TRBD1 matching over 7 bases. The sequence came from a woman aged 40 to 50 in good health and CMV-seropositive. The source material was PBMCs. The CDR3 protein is CASTPSTGVNEKLFF. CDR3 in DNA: TGTGCCAGTACCCCTTCAACAGGGGTTAATGAAAAACTGTTTTTT.